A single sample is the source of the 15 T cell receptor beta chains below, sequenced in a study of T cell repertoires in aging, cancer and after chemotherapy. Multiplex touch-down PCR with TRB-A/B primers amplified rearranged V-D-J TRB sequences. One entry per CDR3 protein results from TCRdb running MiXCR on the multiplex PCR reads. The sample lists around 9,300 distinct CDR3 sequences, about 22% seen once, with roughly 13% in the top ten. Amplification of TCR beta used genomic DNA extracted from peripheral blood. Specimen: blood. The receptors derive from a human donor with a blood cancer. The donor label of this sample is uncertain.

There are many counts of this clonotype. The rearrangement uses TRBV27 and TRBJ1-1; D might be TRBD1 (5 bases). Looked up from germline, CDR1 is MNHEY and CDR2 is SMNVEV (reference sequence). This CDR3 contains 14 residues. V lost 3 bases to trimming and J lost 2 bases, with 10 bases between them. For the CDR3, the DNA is TGTGCCAGCAGTTTTCAGGGTGGAAACACTGAAGCTTTCTTT. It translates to CASSFQGGNTEAFF.

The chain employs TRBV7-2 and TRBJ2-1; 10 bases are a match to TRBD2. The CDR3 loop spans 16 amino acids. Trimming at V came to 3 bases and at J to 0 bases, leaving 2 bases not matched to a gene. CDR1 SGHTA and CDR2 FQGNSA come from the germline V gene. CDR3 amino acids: CASSFSSGSSYNEQFF. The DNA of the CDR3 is TGTGCCAGCAGCTTTTCTAGCGGGAGCTCCTACAATGAGCAGTTCTTC.

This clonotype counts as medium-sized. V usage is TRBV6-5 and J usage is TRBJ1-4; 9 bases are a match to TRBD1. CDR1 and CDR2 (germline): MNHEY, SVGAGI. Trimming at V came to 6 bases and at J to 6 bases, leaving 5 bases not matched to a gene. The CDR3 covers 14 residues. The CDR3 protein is CASRGQGWDEKLFF. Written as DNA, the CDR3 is TGTGCCAGCAGGGGACAGGGTTGGGATGAAAAACTGTTTTTT.

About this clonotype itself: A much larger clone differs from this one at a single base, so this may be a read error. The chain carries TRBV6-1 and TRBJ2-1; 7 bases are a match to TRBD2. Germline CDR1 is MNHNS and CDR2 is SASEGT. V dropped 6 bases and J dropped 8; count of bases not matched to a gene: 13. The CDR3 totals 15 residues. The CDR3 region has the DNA TGTGCCAGCAGCCTAGAGGGAGGGCCTCTATATGAGCAGTTCTTC. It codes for CASSLEGGPLYEQFF.

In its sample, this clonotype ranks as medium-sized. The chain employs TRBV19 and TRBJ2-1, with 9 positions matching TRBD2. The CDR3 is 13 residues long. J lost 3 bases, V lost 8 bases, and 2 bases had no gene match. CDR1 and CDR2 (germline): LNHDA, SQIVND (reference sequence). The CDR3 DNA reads TGTGCCAGTCGCGGGAGGGACTACAATGAGCAGTTCTTC. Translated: CASRGRDYNEQFF.

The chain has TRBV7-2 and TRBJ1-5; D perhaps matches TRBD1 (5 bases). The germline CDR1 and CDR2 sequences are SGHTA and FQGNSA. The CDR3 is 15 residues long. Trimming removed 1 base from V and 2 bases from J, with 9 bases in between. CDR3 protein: CASSLGGTRNQPQHF. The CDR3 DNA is TGTGCCAGCAGCTTAGGGGGGACCCGCAATCAGCCCCAGCATTTT.

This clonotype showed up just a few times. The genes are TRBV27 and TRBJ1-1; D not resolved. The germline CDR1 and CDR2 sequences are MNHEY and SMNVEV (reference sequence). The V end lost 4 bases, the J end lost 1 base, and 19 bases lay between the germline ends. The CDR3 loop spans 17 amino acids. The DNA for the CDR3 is TGTGCCAGCAGTTCACGGACCCTAACGTCACGGAACACTGAAGCTTTCTTT. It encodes CASSSRTLTSRNTEAFF.

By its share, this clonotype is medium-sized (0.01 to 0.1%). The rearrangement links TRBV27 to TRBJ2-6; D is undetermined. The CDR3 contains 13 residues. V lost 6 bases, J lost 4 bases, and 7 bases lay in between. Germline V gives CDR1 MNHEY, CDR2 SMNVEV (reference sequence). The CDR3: CASRESGANVLTF. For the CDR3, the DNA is TGTGCCAGCAGGGAGTCCGGGGCCAACGTCCTGACTTTC.

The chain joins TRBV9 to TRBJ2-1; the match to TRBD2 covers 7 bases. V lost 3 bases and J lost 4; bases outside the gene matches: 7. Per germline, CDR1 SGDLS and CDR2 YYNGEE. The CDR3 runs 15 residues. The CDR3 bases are TGTGCCAGCAGCGCAGAAGCGGGATCATACAATGAGCAGTTCTTC. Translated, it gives CASSAEAGSYNEQFF.

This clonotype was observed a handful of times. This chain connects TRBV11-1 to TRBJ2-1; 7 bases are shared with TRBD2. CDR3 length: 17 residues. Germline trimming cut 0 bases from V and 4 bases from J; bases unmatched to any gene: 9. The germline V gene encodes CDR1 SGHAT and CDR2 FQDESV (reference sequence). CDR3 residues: CASSLAGATSRYNEQFF. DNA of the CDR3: TGTGCCAGCAGCTTAGCTGGGGCGACTAGCCGATACAATGAGCAGTTCTTC.

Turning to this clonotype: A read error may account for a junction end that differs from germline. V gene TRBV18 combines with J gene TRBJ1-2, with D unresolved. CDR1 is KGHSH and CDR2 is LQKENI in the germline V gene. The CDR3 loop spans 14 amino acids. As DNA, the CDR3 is TGTGCCAGCTCACCTATAACAACGCCGGATGGCTACTCCTTC. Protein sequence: CASSPITTPDGYSF.

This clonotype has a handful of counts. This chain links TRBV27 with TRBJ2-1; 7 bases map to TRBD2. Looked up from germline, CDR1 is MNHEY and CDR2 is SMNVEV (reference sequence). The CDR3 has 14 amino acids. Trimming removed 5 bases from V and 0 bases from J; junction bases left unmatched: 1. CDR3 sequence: CASSRTSSYNEQFF. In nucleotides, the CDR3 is TGTGCCAGCAGTCGGACTAGCTCCTACAATGAGCAGTTCTTC.

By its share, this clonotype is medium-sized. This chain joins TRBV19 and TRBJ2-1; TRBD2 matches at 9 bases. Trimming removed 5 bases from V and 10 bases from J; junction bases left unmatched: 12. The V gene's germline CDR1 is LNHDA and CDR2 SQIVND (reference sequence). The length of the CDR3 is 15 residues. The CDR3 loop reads CASSFAGGPSMEQFF. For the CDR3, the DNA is TGTGCCAGTAGTTTTGCGGGAGGGCCATCAATGGAGCAGTTCTTC.

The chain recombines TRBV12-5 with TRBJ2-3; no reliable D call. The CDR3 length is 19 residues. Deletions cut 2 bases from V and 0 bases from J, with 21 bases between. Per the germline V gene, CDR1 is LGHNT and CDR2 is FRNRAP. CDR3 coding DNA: TGTGCTAGTGGTTTGCGTTCGGGCGGAGCCGCCTCTAGCACAGATACGCAGTATTTT. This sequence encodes CASGLRSGGAASSTDTQYF.

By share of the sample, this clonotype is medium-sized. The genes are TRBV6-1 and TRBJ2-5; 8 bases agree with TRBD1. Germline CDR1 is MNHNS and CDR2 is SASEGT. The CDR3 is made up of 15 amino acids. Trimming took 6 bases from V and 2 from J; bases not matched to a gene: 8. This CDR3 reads CASRGRDRLQETQYF. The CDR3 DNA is TGTGCCAGCAGAGGCCGGGACAGGTTACAAGAGACCCAGTACTTC.